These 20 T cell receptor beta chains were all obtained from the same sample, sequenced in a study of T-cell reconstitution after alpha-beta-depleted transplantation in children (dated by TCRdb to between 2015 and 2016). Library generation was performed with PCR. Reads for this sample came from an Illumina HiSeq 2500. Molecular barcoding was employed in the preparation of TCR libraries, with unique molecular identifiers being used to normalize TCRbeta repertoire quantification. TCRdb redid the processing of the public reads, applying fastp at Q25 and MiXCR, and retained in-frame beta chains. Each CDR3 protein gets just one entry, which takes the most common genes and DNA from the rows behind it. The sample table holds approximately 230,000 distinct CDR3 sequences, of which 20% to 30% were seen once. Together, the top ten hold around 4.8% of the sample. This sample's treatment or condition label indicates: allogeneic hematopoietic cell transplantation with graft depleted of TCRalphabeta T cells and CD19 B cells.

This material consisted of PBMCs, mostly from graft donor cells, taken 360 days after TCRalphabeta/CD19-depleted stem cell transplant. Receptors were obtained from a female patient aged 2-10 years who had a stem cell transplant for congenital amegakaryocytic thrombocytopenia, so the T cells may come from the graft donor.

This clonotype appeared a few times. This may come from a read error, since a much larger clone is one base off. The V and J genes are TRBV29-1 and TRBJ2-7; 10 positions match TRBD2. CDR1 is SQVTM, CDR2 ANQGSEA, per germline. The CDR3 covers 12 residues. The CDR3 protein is CSVSSGGYDQYF. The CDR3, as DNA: TGCAGCGTGTCTAGCGGGGGTTACGATCAGTACTTC.

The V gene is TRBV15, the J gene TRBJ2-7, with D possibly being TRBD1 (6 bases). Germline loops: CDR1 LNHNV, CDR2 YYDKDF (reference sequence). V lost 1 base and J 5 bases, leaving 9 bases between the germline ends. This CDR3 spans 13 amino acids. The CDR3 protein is CATSRVGHHEQYF. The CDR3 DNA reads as TGTGCCACCAGCAGAGTGGGACACCACGAGCAGTACTTC.

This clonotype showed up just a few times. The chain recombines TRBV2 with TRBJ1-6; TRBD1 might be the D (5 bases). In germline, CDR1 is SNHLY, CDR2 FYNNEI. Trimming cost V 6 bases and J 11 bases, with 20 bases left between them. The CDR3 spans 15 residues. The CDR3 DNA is TGTGCCAGCAGGCCGGGGGGTACCTCGGTGACACCCCTCCACTTT. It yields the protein CASRPGGTSVTPLHF.

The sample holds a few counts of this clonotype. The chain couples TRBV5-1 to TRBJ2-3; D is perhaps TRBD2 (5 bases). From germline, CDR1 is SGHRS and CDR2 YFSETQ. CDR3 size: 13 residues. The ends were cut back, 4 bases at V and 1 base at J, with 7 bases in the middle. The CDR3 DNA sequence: TGCGCCAGCAGCGAGGAGGGCACAGATACGCAGTATTTT. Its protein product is CASSEEGTDTQYF. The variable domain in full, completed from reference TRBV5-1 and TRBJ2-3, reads KAGVTQTPRYLIKTRGQQVTLSCSPISGHRSVSWYQQTPGQGLQFLFEYFSETQRNKGNFPGRFSGRQFSNSRSEMNVSTLELGDSALYLCASSEEGTDTQYFGPGTRLTVL.

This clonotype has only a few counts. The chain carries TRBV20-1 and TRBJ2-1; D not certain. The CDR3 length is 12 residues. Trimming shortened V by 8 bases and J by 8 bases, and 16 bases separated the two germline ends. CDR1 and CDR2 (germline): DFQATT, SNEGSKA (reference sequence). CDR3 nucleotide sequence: TGCAGTCCGCCCGGACCTGGACATGAGCAGTTCTTC. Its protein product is CSPPGPGHEQFF.

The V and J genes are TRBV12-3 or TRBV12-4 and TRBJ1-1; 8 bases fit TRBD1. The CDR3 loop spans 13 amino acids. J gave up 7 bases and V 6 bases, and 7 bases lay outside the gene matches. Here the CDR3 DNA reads TGTGCCAGCAGCGATGGACAGGGAGGTGAAGCTTTCTTT. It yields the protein CASSDGQGGEAFF.

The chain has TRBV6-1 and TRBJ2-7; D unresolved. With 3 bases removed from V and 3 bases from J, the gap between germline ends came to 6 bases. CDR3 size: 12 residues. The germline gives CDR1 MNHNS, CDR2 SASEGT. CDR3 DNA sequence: TGTGCCAGCAGTGAGGAGCGCTACGAGCAGTACTTC. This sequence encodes CASSEERYEQYF.

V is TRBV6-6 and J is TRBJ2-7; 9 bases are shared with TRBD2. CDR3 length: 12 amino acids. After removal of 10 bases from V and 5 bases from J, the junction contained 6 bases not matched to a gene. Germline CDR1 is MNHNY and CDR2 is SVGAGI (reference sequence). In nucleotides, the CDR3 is TGTGCCATTATAGCGGGAGATAACGAGCAGTACTTC. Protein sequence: CAIIAGDNEQYF.

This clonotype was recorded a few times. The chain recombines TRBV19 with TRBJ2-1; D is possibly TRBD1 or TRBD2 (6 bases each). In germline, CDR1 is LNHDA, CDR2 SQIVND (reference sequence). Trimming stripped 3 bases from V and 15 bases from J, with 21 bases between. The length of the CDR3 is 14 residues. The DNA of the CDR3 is TGTGCCAGTAGTATTGACCAGGGGCTAGCGAAGCTGTTCTTC. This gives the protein CASSIDQGLAKLFF.

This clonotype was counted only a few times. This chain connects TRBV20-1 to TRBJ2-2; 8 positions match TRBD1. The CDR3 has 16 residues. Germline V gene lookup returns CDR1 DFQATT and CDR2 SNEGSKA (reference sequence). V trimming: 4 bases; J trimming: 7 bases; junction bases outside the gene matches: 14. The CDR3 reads CSAIPGQGARVGELFF. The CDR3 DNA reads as TGCAGTGCTATTCCCGGACAGGGTGCCAGAGTCGGGGAGCTGTTTTTT.

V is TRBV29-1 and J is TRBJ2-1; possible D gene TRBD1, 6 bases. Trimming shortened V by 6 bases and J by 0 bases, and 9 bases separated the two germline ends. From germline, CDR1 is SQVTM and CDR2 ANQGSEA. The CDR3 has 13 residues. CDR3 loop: CSVGQSSYNEQFF. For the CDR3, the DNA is TGCAGCGTCGGACAGAGCTCCTACAATGAGCAGTTCTTC.

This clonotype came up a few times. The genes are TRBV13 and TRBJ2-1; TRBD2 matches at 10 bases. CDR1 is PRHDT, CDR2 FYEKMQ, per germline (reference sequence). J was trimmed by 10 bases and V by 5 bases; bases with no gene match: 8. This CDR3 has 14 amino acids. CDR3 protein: CASSPPGLAREQFF. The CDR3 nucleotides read TGTGCCAGCAGCCCCCCGGGACTAGCGAGAGAGCAGTTCTTC. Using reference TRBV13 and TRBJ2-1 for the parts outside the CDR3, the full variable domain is AAGVIQSPRHLIKEKRETATLKCYPIPRHDTVYWYQQGPGQDPQFLISFYEKMQSDKGSIPDRFSAQQFSDYHSELNMSSLELGDSALYFCASSPPGLAREQFFGPGTRLTVL.

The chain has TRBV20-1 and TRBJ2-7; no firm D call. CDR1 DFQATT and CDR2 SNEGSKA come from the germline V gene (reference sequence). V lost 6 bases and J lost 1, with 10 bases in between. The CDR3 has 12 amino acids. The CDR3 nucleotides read TGCAGTGCGGGCAGGATTTCCTACGAGCAGTACTTC. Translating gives CSAGRISYEQYF.

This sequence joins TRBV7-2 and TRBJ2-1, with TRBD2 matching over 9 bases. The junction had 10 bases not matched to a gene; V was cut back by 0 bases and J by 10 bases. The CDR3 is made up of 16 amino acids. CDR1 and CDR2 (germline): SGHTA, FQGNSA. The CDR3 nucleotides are TGTGCCAGCAGCTTAGCGACTAGCGGTCTAGGGCGGGAGCAGTTCTTC. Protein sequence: CASSLATSGLGREQFF.

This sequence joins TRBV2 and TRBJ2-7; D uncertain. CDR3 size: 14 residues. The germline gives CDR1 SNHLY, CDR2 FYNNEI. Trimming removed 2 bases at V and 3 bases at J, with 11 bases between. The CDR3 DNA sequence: TGTGCCAGCAGTGAATCGGGCAGAGGCTACGAGCAGTACTTC. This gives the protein CASSESGRGYEQYF.

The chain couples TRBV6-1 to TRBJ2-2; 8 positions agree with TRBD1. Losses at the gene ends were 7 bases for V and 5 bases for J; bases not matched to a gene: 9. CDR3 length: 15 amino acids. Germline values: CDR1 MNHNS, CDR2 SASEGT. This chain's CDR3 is CASNAGQGGTGELFF. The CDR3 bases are TGTGCCAGCAACGCCGGACAGGGTGGTACCGGGGAGCTGTTTTTT.

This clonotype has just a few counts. The CDR3 DNA reads as TGTGCCAGCAGCCCGAGGCCCCTTTACAATGAGCAGTTCTTC. It codes for CASSPRPLYNEQFF. V is TRBV11-2 and J is TRBJ2-1; D remains ambiguous. The germline gives CDR1 SGHAT, CDR2 FQNNGV. The CDR3 loop spans 14 amino acids. Trimming took off 5 bases at V and 4 bases at J, with 12 bases between the two ends.

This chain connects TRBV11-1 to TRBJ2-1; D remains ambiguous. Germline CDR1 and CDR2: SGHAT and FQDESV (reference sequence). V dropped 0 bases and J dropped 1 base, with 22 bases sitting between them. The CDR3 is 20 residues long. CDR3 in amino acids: CASSLAAFWTKSNSYNEQFF. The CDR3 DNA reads TGTGCCAGCAGCTTAGCGGCATTTTGGACGAAATCAAATTCCTACAATGAGCAGTTCTTC. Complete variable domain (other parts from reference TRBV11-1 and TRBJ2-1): EAEVAQSPRYKITEKSQAVAFWCDPISGHATLYWYRQILGQGPELLVQFQDESVVDDSQLPKDRFSAERLKGVDSTLKIQPAELGDSAMYLCASSLAAFWTKSNSYNEQFFGPGTRLTVL.

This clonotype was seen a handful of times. CDR3 sequence: CSVDGKRDTEAFF. For the CDR3, the DNA is TGCAGCGTTGACGGGAAGAGGGACACTGAAGCTTTCTTT. This chain connects TRBV29-1 to TRBJ1-1; D gene ambiguous. V was pared by 3 bases and J by 3 bases, with 11 bases between. CDR1 is SQVTM and CDR2 is ANQGSEA in the germline V gene. The CDR3 has 13 residues.

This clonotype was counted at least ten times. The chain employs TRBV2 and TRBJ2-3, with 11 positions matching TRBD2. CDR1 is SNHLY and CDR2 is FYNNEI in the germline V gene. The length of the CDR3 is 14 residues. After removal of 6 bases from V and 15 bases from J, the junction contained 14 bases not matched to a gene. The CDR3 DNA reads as TGTGCCAGCAGGAAAACTAGCGGGGGCGCCGTCGACTATTTT. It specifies CASRKTSGGAVDYF.